The 20 T cell receptor beta chains below come from one sample, sequenced in a study of PD-1 blockade in classical Hodgkin lymphoma. Clones were read by immunoSEQ multiplex PCR, and TCRdb kept only the in-frame ones, dropping some. The repertoire holds about 24,000 clones, with roughly 76% as singletons. Time point in this sample: cycle 4 day 1 (C4D1), after five to seven weeks of nivolumab. All trial patients relapsed after autologous stem cell transplantation. Here the sequenced sample was peripheral blood mononuclear cells (PBMCs), taken before the fourth cycle of nivolumab. These receptors originate from a human donor with classical Hodgkin lymphoma.

V gene TRBV30 combines with J gene TRBJ1-3; D remains ambiguous. Germline CDR1 and CDR2: GTSNPN and SVGIG (reference sequence). V dropped 4 bases and J dropped 3 bases, with 10 bases sitting between them. The CDR3 contains 13 residues. CDR3 region: CAWTGFFGNTIYF. The CDR3, as DNA: TGTGCCTGGACCGGTTTCTTTGGAAACACCATATATTTT.

The rearrangement links TRBV6-6 to TRBJ1-2; the D gene is possibly TRBD1 (6 bases). The germline V and J ends were trimmed by 6 bases and 6 bases, with 11 bases remaining between them. Germline V gives CDR1 MNHNY, CDR2 SVGAGI (reference sequence). The CDR3 loop spans 12 amino acids. CDR3 sequence reads: CASRQGSHGYTF. The DNA of the CDR3 is TGTGCCAGCAGACAGGGTTCTCATGGCTACACCTTC.

The chain employs TRBV2 and TRBJ1-4, with D unclear. V lost 6 bases, J lost 5 bases, and 13 bases lay in between. The CDR3 runs to 14 residues. The V gene's germline CDR1 is SNHLY and CDR2 FYNNEI. The CDR3 reads CASRGGDLNEKLFF. DNA of the CDR3: TGTGCCAGCAGAGGCGGAGACTTAAATGAAAAACTGTTTTTT. The full variable domain, with the rest looked up from reference TRBV2 and TRBJ1-4, is EPEVTQTPSHQVTQMGQEVILRCVPISNHLYFYWYRQILGQKVEFLVSFYNNEISEKSEIFDDQFSVERPDGSNFTLKIRSTKLEDSAMYFCASRGGDLNEKLFFGSGTQLSVL.

This clone occurred a few times. This chain joins TRBV7-2 and TRBJ2-5, with TRBD2 as a possible D gene (6 bases). V was clipped by 3 bases and J by 5 bases, with 13 bases between them. Germline loops: CDR1 SGHTA, CDR2 FQGNSA. The CDR3 is made up of 14 amino acids. CDR3 DNA: TGTGCCAGCAGCTTGCGGTCGGGGGTGGAGACCCAGTACTTC. Its protein is CASSLRSGVETQYF.

This sequence joins TRBV6-1 and TRBJ1-1; D gene uncertain. This CDR3 has 13 residues. V was cut by 6 bases and J by 8 bases, with 16 bases left in between. CDR1 is MNHNS, CDR2 SASEGT, per germline. The CDR3 DNA reads TGTGCCAGCAGCTGGGCTTATCGTGTAGAAGCTTTCTTT. Its protein product is CASSWAYRVEAFF.

The chain couples TRBV28 to TRBJ1-5; no reliable D call. CDR1 is MDHEN and CDR2 is SYDVKM in the germline V gene. CDR3 length: 15 amino acids. Trimming stripped 9 bases from V and 0 bases from J, with 15 bases between. CDR3: CASESGPYSNQPQHF. The CDR3 DNA is TGTGCCAGTGAGTCGGGCCCGTATAGCAATCAGCCCCAGCATTTT.

This clone was observed a handful of times. V usage is TRBV9 and J usage is TRBJ1-1, with D possibly matching TRBD1 (5 bases). From germline, CDR1 is SGDLS and CDR2 YYNGEE. The germline V and J ends were trimmed by 0 bases and 4 bases, with 13 bases remaining between them. CDR3 size: 15 residues. In nucleotides, the CDR3 is TGTGCCAGCAGCGTAGGAGGGCTGGGGGGCACTGAAGCTTTCTTT. Translated: CASSVGGLGGTEAFF.

V is TRBV10-1 and J is TRBJ1-1; D is unresolved. Trimming removed 6 bases at V and 2 bases at J, with 10 bases between. This CDR3 contains 13 residues. From germline, CDR1 is WNHNN and CDR2 SYGVQD (reference sequence). CDR3 nucleotide sequence: TGCGCCAGCAGCCGCCGGGCTAACACTGAAGCTTTCTTT. It codes for CASSRRANTEAFF.

In its sample, this clone was seen a few times. The chain links TRBV7-2 to TRBJ2-3, with 8 bases identical to TRBD2. The V gene end was trimmed by 7 bases and the J gene end by 2 bases; junction bases not matched to a gene: 8. The CDR3 totals 15 residues. The V gene's germline CDR1 is SGHTA and CDR2 FQGNSA. The CDR3, as DNA: TGTGCCAGCACCCTTAGGCGGGGGGCCACAGATACGCAGTATTTT. Its translation is CASTLRRGATDTQYF.

The genes are TRBV6-6 and TRBJ1-2; TRBD1 might be the D (6 bases). V shed 6 bases and J shed 0 bases, with 14 bases lying between them. This CDR3 has 15 amino acids. In germline, CDR1 is MNHNY, CDR2 SVGAGI (reference sequence). The DNA of the CDR3 is TGTGCCAGCAGGGGGGCGACAGGCTCTAACTATGGCTACACCTTC. Its translation is CASRGATGSNYGYTF.

This clone turned up a few times. Other DNA sequences in the sample encode the same CDR3. The V gene is TRBV7-9, the J gene TRBJ1-1, with no clear D. CDR3 length equals 13 residues. Germline V CDR1 and CDR2: SEHNR, FQNEAQ (reference sequence). Deletions cut 1 base from V and 1 base from J, with 4 bases between. CDR3: CASSLEANTEAFF. DNA of the CDR3: TGTGCCAGCAGCTTAGAGGCGAACACTGAAGCTTTCTTT.

This clone was detected a few times. The chain combines TRBV2 with TRBJ1-4; no firm D call. This CDR3 has 13 residues. Per germline, CDR1 SNHLY and CDR2 FYNNEI. The V gene lost 4 bases and the J gene lost 7 bases, with 10 bases spanning the gap. The CDR3 region is CASSGDRAEKLFF. Written as DNA, the CDR3 is TGTGCCAGCAGTGGAGATCGAGCTGAAAAACTGTTTTTT.

This clone occurred a few times. The chain links TRBV7-9 to TRBJ1-5; the D gene is possibly TRBD1 (5 bases). This CDR3 contains 14 residues. CDR1 and CDR2 from the germline V gene are SEHNR and FQNEAQ (reference sequence). V lost 3 bases, J lost 3 bases, and 9 bases lay in between. The CDR3 DNA is TGTGCCAGCAGCTTTTCAGGGAACAATCAGCCCCAGCATTTT. Protein: CASSFSGNNQPQHF.

The chain employs TRBV2 and TRBJ1-1; D is unresolved. The ends were cut back, 5 bases at V and 5 bases at J, with 12 bases in the middle. Germline-derived CDR1 and CDR2 are SNHLY and FYNNEI. The CDR3 totals 13 residues. CDR3 sequence (DNA): TGTGCCAGCAGTCTTAGGCCGGAGACTGAAGCTTTCTTT. This gives the protein CASSLRPETEAFF.

The chain employs TRBV5-1 and TRBJ2-1; D perhaps matches TRBD1 (5 bases). The CDR3 totals 13 residues. V was trimmed by 2 bases and J by 3 bases, leaving 6 bases between them. Germline CDR1 and CDR2: SGHRS and YFSETQ. CDR3 nucleotide sequence: TGCGCCAGCAGCTTACAGGACTACAATGAGCAGTTCTTC. Its translation is CASSLQDYNEQFF.

In its sample, this clone was seen a few times. V is TRBV7-9 and J is TRBJ1-2, with D possibly matching TRBD1 (5 bases). The CDR3 sequence is 13 residues long. Trimming stripped 6 bases from V and 7 bases from J, with 15 bases between. Germline V CDR1 and CDR2: SEHNR, FQNEAQ (reference sequence). CDR3: CASRGRGGSGYTF. As DNA, the CDR3 is TGTGCCAGCAGGGGACGGGGAGGGTCTGGCTACACCTTC.

This rearrangement joins TRBV6-5 to TRBJ1-6; possible D gene TRBD1, 6 bases. The V end was cut by 4 bases, the J end by 9 bases, with 16 bases between. Germline loops: CDR1 MNHEY, CDR2 SVGAGI. The CDR3 consists of 15 residues. CDR3 residues: CASSFSSDSASPLHF. The CDR3 DNA reads as TGTGCCAGCAGTTTCTCCTCGGACAGTGCTTCACCCCTCCACTTT.

This sequence joins TRBV27 and TRBJ2-7, with D tentatively TRBD1 or TRBD2 (5 bases each). Germline V gene data show CDR1 as MNHEY and CDR2 as SMNVEV (reference sequence). The V end was cut by 6 bases, the J end by 0 bases, with 9 bases between. The CDR3 contains 13 residues. CDR3 residues: CASRGRSSYEQYV. The CDR3 DNA reads as TGTGCCAGCAGGGGACGGAGCTCCTACGAGCAGTACGTC.

The V call is TRBV11-2, the J call TRBJ2-7; the match to TRBD2 covers 8 bases. The junction had 8 bases not matched to a gene; V was cut back by 0 bases and J by 7 bases. The CDR3 runs to 15 residues. Germline-derived CDR1 and CDR2 are SGHAT and FQNNGV. CDR3 DNA sequence: TGTGCCAGCAGCTTAGAAACAAGCGGGGGATTTGAGCAGTACGTC. This translates into CASSLETSGGFEQYV.

CDR3 loop: CASSPGLYQETQYF. The CDR3 nucleotides are TGCGCCAGCAGCCCGGGACTTTACCAAGAGACCCAGTACTTC. The V and J genes are TRBV4-1 and TRBJ2-5; D is possibly TRBD2 (6 bases). This CDR3 is 14 amino acids long. Trimming pared 4 bases from V and 0 bases from J, leaving 9 bases between. Germline CDR1 and CDR2: MGHRA and YSYEKL.